This TCR beta chain stems from a study of T-cell reconstitution after alpha-beta-depleted transplantation in children. Study results and caveats: The origin of high day-60 TCRbeta diversity in some patients lay in surviving recipient T cells and thymic progenitors. When one year had passed after transplant, most T-cell counts and diversity came from newly produced T cells. At around two months after transplant, the alpha-beta T cells were reportedly derived from several hundred expanded clones that came from non-depleted graft cells.

The CDR3 is 12 amino acids. V lost 4 bases, J lost 1 base, and 8 bases lay in between. Germline V gene data show CDR1 as SQVTM and CDR2 as ANQGSEA. In its sample, this clonotype was seen many times. Its specificity is unknown. The TCRbeta library incorporated unique molecular identifiers. TCRdb analysed the PCR reads with MiXCR anew, one entry per CDR3 protein. The table records a few hundred thousand distinct CDR3 sequences, about a quarter of them present only once. The TCR sequence derives from a boy less than two years old with Wiskott-Aldrich syndrome, due to receive a stem cell transplant. The sequencing used PBMCs, collected before TCRalphabeta/CD19-depleted stem cell transplant. The chain links TRBV29-1 to TRBJ2-7; D remains ambiguous. The CDR3 is CSVVSDSYEQYF. Here the CDR3 DNA reads TGCAGCGTTGTGTCGGATTCCTACGAGCAGTACTTC.